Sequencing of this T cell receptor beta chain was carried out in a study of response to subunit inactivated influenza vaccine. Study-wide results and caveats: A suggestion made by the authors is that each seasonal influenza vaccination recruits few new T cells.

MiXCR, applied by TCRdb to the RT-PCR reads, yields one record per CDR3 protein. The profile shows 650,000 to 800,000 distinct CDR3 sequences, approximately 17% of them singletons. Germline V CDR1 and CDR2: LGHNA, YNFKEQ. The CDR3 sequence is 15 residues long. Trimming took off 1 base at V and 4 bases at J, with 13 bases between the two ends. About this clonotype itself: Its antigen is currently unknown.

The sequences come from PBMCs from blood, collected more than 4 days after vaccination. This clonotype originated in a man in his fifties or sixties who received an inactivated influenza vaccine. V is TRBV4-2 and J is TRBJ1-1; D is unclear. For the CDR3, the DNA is TGTGCCAGCAGCCAAGTGGAGGGTTTGGGCACTGAAGCTTTCTTT. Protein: CASSQVEGLGTEAFF.